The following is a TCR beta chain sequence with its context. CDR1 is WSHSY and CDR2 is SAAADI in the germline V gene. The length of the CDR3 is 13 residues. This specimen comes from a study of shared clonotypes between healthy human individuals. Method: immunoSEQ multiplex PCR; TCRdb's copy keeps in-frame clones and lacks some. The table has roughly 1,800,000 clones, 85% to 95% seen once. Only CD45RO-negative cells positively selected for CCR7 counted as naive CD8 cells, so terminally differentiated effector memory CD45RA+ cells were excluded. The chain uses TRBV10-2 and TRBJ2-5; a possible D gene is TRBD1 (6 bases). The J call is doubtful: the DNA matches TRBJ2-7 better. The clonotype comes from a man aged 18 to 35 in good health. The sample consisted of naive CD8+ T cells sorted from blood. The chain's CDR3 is CASSPQQGYEQYF. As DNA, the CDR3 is TGCGCCAGCAGTCCCCAACAGGGCTACGAGCAGTACTTC.